The 21 T cell receptor beta chains listed next were all sequenced from one sample in a study of regulatory T cells in long-lasting Graves disease. Time point in this sample: newly diagnosed GD, antithyroid drugs for less than 3 months. Generation of the TCR library employed RNA extracted from PBMCs. In building TCR beta libraries, iRepertoire HTBI primers were used together with Arm-PCR of CDR3 regions. TCRdb recomputed calls from the multiplex PCR reads with MiXCR, one row per CDR3 protein. The data hold approximately 400,000 distinct CDR3 sequences, with 12% observed a single time. This same sample was also taken into another study, of T cells in Graves' hyperthyroidism and ophthalmopathy.

The specimen comprised peripheral blood mononuclear cells (PBMCs), sampled at new diagnosis, from a patient treated with antithyroid drugs. Source of these receptors: a woman younger than 30 with Graves disease.

At least ten counts were recorded for this clonotype. The genes are TRBV7-2 and TRBJ2-7; tentative D call: TRBD2 (6 bases). V lost 3 bases to trimming and J lost 4 bases, with 10 bases between them. This CDR3 comprises 13 residues. The V gene's germline CDR1 is SGHTA and CDR2 FQGNSA. In nucleotides, the CDR3 is TGTGCCAGCAGCTTGCGCGGGGCATACGAGCAGTACTTC. As protein: CASSLRGAYEQYF.

Comments on this clonotype: A much larger clone is a single base away; this may be a read error. CDR3 in DNA: TGCAGTGCTAGAGATTCTGGACTAGCAACCTATGAGCAGCTCTTC. Amino acid sequence: CSARDSGLATYEQLF. This chain connects TRBV20-1 to TRBJ2-1, with 8 bases that match TRBD2. In germline, CDR1 is DFQATT, CDR2 SNEGSKA (reference sequence). The CDR3 consists of 15 residues.

The rearrangement links TRBV10-3 to TRBJ2-3; TRBD2 agrees at 11 bases. V trimming: 5 bases; J trimming: 4 bases; junction bases outside the gene matches: 8. Germline CDR1 reads ENHRY; CDR2 reads SYGVKD. The CDR3 loop spans 16 amino acids. CDR3 protein: CAISQSLAGDPDTQYF. The CDR3 DNA is TGTGCCATCAGTCAATCACTAGCGGGAGATCCAGATACGCAGTATTTT.

This clonotype was observed at least ten times. The chain links TRBV7-2 to TRBJ1-2; no firm D call. Trimming took 0 bases from V and 0 from J, leaving 8 bases between them. The V gene's germline CDR1 is SGHTA and CDR2 FQGNSA. The CDR3 has 15 amino acids. CDR3 sequence reads: CASSLAVVSNYGYTF. CDR3 bases: TGTGCCAGCAGCTTAGCGGTAGTCTCTAACTATGGCTACACCTTC.

J is TRBJ1-3 and V is TRBV29-1, with 8 bases fitting TRBD1. The CDR3 sequence is 15 residues long. CDR1 and CDR2 (germline): SQVTM, ANQGSEA. The V segment lost 2 bases and the J segment 4 bases; nucleotides outside the gene matches: 7. Here the CDR3 reads CSVESGGDRGNTIYF. In nucleotides, the CDR3 is TGCAGCGTTGAAAGCGGTGGGGACAGGGGAAACACCATATATTTT.

This clonotype turned up a few times. As DNA, the CDR3 is TGTGCCAGCAGCTTGACAAGCTACGAGCAGTACGTC. It encodes CASSLTSYEQYV. The J gene is TRBJ2-7, the V gene TRBV7-8; D is unresolved. The CDR3 extends over 12 amino acids. Trimming pared 3 bases from V and 3 bases from J, leaving 6 bases between. Germline lookup yields CDR1 SGHVS and CDR2 FQNEAQ.

The V and J genes are TRBV12-3 or TRBV12-4 and TRBJ1-3; D possibly corresponds to TRBD1 (5 bases). V shed 7 bases and J shed 0 bases, with 13 bases lying between them. The CDR3 has 15 amino acids. The CDR3 DNA sequence: TGTGCCAGCACCCCTTGGGGGGACTCTGGAAACACCATATATTTT. It translates to CASTPWGDSGNTIYF.

The table lists this clonotype with many counts. The chain recombines TRBV15 with TRBJ1-5; D possibly corresponds to TRBD1 (6 bases). V lost 5 bases, J lost 0 bases, and 11 bases lay in between. In germline, CDR1 is LNHNV, CDR2 YYDKDF (reference sequence). The CDR3 length is 15 residues. CDR3 in DNA: TGTGCCACCAGCGGACAGCTTAATAGCAATCAGCCCCAGCATTTT. This translates into CATSGQLNSNQPQHF. Together with reference TRBV15 and TRBJ1-5, the CDR3 gives the full variable domain: DAMVIQNPRYQVTQFGKPVTLSCSQTLNHNVMYWYQQKSSQAPKLLFHYYDKDFNNEADTPDNFQSRRPNTSFCFLDIRSPGLGDTAMYLCATSGQLNSNQPQHFGDGTRLSIL.

Only a few counts were recorded for this clonotype. V is TRBV5-1 and J is TRBJ1-1; D unclear. This CDR3 has 13 amino acids. Trimming removed 0 bases at V and 1 base at J, with 4 bases between. CDR1 SGHRS and CDR2 YFSETQ come from the germline V gene. Written as DNA, the CDR3 is TGCGCCAGCAGCTTGGCATCGAACACTGAAGCTTTCTTT. Its protein is CASSLASNTEAFF.

In this sample, this clonotype turned up a few times. A much more abundant neighbour one base away suggests this may be a read error. The rearrangement joins TRBV28 to TRBJ2-4; possibly TRBD1 for D (5 bases). The last part of the DNA fits TRBJ1-2 better; the J call may be wrong. From germline, CDR1 is MDHEN and CDR2 SYDVKM. The CDR3 is 15 amino acids. The CDR3 bases are TGTGCCAGCAGTTCCGTCAGGGAGCTATGGCGCGGCTACACCTTC. Protein sequence: CASSSVRELWRGYTF.

The sample holds a few counts of this clonotype. V and J are TRBV6-1 and TRBJ2-7, with D possibly being TRBD2 (6 bases). This CDR3 has 12 residues. In germline, CDR1 is MNHNS, CDR2 SASEGT. CDR3 nucleotide sequence: TGTGCTAGCGGCGGTGAGCGCCACGAGCAGTACTTC. Amino acids: CASGGERHEQYF.

There are a few counts of this clonotype. The chain couples TRBV6-1 to TRBJ2-2; 7 nucleotides line up with TRBD2. The CDR3 consists of 14 residues. V shed 5 bases and J 10 bases; nucleotides not matched to a gene: 10. Germline lookup yields CDR1 MNHNS and CDR2 SASEGT. CDR3 region: CASSQAQAGVELFF. CDR3 coding DNA: TGTGCCAGCAGTCAGGCCCAGGCGGGGGTGGAGCTGTTTTTT.

V gene TRBV6-2 or TRBV6-3 combines with J gene TRBJ2-1; D is perhaps TRBD2 (5 bases). This CDR3 comprises 19 residues. Germline V gives CDR1 MNHEY, CDR2 SVGEGT. V was cut by 7 bases and J by 5 bases, with 30 bases left in between. DNA for the CDR3: TGTGCCAGCACAAAGAGGGAATCGGCTGGCTACCACTCTAACAATGAGCAGTTCTTC. Its translation is CASTKRESAGYHSNNEQFF.

The sample holds many counts of this clonotype. This sequence joins TRBV18 and TRBJ2-7; D assignment may be TRBD1 or TRBD2 (5 bases each). The V end lost 4 bases, the J end lost 3 bases, and 16 bases lay between the germline ends. Germline CDR1 is KGHSH and CDR2 is LQKENI. The CDR3 is 15 residues long. CDR3 protein: CASSLTEQGRYEQYF. The CDR3 DNA reads TGTGCCAGCTCACTAACGGAGCAGGGACGCTACGAGCAGTACTTC.

The table lists this clonotype with many counts. The V and J genes are TRBV12-3 or TRBV12-4 and TRBJ1-1; D gene uncertain. The CDR3 loop spans 13 amino acids. V shed 7 bases and J shed 0 bases, with 9 bases lying between them. CDR3 amino acids: CASTGSMNTEAFF. The CDR3 coding sequence is TGTGCCAGCACGGGGTCTATGAACACTGAAGCTTTCTTT.

The V gene is TRBV7-6, the J gene TRBJ1-2, with D unresolved. V lost 3 bases to trimming and J lost 10 bases, with 6 bases between them. The CDR3 runs to 10 residues. Germline loops: CDR1 SGHVS, CDR2 FNYEAQ. For the CDR3, the DNA is TGTGCCAGCAGCTTGATCGACTACACCTTC. It translates to CASSLIDYTF.

This clonotype came up many times. The chain recombines TRBV12-3 or TRBV12-4 with TRBJ2-3; TRBD2 is a possible D gene (5 bases). The DNA end is a closer match to TRBJ2-7, so the J assignment may be wrong. The CDR3 has 13 residues. CDR3 bases: TGTGCCAGCAGTTTGGGAGCAATCTACGAGCAGTACGTC. It encodes CASSLGAIYEQYV.

This clonotype showed up just a few times. This chain uses TRBV29-1 with TRBJ2-1, with TRBD2 matching over 15 bases. The CDR3 contains 17 residues. Trimming took 0 bases from V and 4 from J; bases not matched to a gene: 4. CDR1 SQVTM and CDR2 ANQGSEA come from the germline V gene. The CDR3 sequence is CSVEEGLAGGGYNEQFF. The CDR3, as DNA: TGCAGCGTTGAAGAGGGACTAGCGGGAGGTGGGTACAATGAGCAGTTCTTC.

The chain couples TRBV6-2 or TRBV6-3 to TRBJ2-2; a weak D match, TRBD2 (6 bases). The V gene lost 5 bases and the J gene lost 5 bases, with 15 bases spanning the gap. This CDR3 spans 15 amino acids. Per the germline V gene, CDR1 is MNHEY and CDR2 is SVGEGT. CDR3 protein: CASSELEGWTGELFF. The CDR3 bases are TGTGCCAGCAGTGAATTGGAGGGGTGGACCGGGGAGCTGTTTTTT.

The V and J genes are TRBV27 and TRBJ2-2; D might be TRBD2 (7 bases). Germline V gene lookup returns CDR1 MNHEY and CDR2 SMNVEV (reference sequence). The CDR3 is made up of 16 amino acids. V was shortened by 3 bases and J by 4 bases, with 15 bases between the two germline ends. The CDR3 coding sequence is TGTGCCAGCAGTTTTAGTGGCGGGGGCATCACCGGGGAGCTGTTTTTT. It yields the protein CASSFSGGGITGELFF.

The V call is TRBV20-1, the J call TRBJ1-2, with D uncertain. Germline assignment: CDR1 DFQATT and CDR2 SNEGSKA (reference sequence). The CDR3 totals 13 residues. V lost 5 bases and J lost 4, with 14 bases in between. The CDR3 is CSALAGYSYGYTF. The DNA of the CDR3 is TGCAGTGCTTTGGCAGGATATAGCTATGGCTACACCTTC.